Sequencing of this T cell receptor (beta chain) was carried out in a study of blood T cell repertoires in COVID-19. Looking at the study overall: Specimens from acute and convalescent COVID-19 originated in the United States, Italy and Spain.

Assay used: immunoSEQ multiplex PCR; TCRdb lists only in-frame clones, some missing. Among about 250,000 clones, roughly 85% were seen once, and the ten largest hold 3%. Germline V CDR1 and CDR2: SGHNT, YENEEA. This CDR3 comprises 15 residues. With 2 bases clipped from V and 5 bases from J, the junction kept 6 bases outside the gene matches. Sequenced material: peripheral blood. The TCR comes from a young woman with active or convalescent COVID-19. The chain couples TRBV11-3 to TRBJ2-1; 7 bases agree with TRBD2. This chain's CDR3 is CASSLLAGDHNEQFF. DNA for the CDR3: TGTGCCAGCAGCTTACTTGCGGGGGACCACAATGAGCAGTTCTTC. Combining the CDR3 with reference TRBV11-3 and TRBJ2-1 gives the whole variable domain EAGVVQSPRYKIIEKKQPVAFWCNPISGHNTLYWYLQNLGQGPELLIRYENEEAVDDSQLPKDRFSAERLKGVDSTLKIQPAELGDSAVYLCASSLLAGDHNEQFFGPGTRLTVL.